A single T cell receptor beta chain is shown here with its context. The sample comes from a study of blood T cell repertoires in COVID-19. Overall study: Acute and convalescent COVID-19 samples came from the United States, Italy and Spain. In each case, the material was cDNA or gDNA derived from T cells, B-cell-depleted T cells, or PBMCs.

Germline V CDR1 and CDR2: SGHKS, YYEKEE (reference sequence). The CDR3 consists of 15 residues. With V trimmed by 4 bases and J by 4 bases, 7 bases remained unmatched. Authors' processing steps: Estimation of nucleated cell counts was performed using reference gene primer amplification. TCRdb keeps only in-frame clones here, not all; method: immunoSEQ multiplex PCR. D and trimming were read from the DNA, whereas the V and J calls and clone size are those reported in that table. The data hold about 150,000 clones, with approximately 81% observed a single time. Enrollment of patients from Seattle took place during active infection, with longitudinal follow-up.

Sequenced input: peripheral blood. The TCR comes from a woman in her sixties or seventies with COVID-19, enrolled during active disease. The V gene is TRBV5-5, the J gene TRBJ1-1; 10 bases are a match to TRBD1. DNA of the CDR3: TGTGCCAGCAGCCCTAGGACAGGGGGGGTCACTGAAGCTTTCTTT. It encodes CASSPRTGGVTEAFF.